Sequencing of this T cell receptor beta chain was carried out in a study of human thymus T cells. The study, taken as a whole, reports: Within thymic and blood repertoires, V and J gene usage appeared to be biased.

A word on this clone: Its antigen is still unknown.

Some clones are missing from TCRdb's copy, which holds only in-frame ones; the method was immunoSEQ multiplex PCR. The sample has 45,000 to 50,000 clones; roughly 94% are singletons. Finnish infants who were healthy and having corrective surgery for congenital heart defects made up the donors. Only four of the eight donors provided a 0.5-1 mL blood sample. Input material: blood. The TCR sequence derives from a girl younger than two with a congenital heart defect but otherwise immunologically healthy.

DNA of the CDR3: TGCGCCAGCAGCTTGGCCAGTTTGAACACTGAAGCTTTCTTT. Translating gives CASSLASLNTEAFF. V gene TRBV5-1 combines with J gene TRBJ1-1; D unresolved. V lost 0 bases and J lost 0, with 6 bases in between. Germline CDR1 and CDR2: SGHRS and YFSETQ. This CDR3 is built from 14 residues.